Here is one T cell receptor (beta chain) with its context. The CDR3 sequence is 14 residues long. With 5 bases removed from V and 10 bases from J, the gap between germline ends came to 15 bases. Germline CDR1 is SEHNR and CDR2 is FQNEAQ (reference sequence). This entry comes from a study of T cell changes during pregnancy in multiple sclerosis. Measured with immunoSEQ multiplex PCR; TCRdb has only the in-frame clones, and not every one. This sample has about 71,000 clones, with 90% to 95% found just once. This clonotype was obtained from a female donor with multiple sclerosis, enrolled in a pregnancy study. The chain recombines TRBV7-9 with TRBJ1-6, with a possible D match to TRBD1 (5 bases). The material sequenced was CD8+ T cells from peripheral blood mononuclear cells, taken before pregnancy. CDR3 amino acids: CASSPDSPNSPLHF. The CDR3 bases are TGTGCCAGCAGCCCCGACAGTCCTAACTCACCCCTCCACTTT.